These 20 T cell receptor beta chains originate from one sample sequenced in a study of human T cells and chemical hapten exposure. Time point noted: pre-sensitization, week 0. Treatment described: therapeutic diphenylcyclopropenone sensitization with weekly scalp DPC. MiXCR, run by TCRdb on the RACE reads, gives a single entry per CDR3 protein. This sample has 350,000 to 450,000 distinct CDR3 sequences, with roughly 4.6% found just once. The source material was whole blood, sampled in connection with sensitization to the hapten diphenylcyclopropenone (DPC). Source of these receptors: a woman in her forties or fifties with alopecia areata. Some clones in this sample may be carry-over from other donors' samples.

This clonotype was observed at least ten times. The chain joins TRBV12-3 or TRBV12-4 to TRBJ2-1; 12 nucleotides line up with TRBD2. The CDR3 sequence is 14 residues long. Trimming cost V 6 bases and J 8 bases; bases outside gene matches: 5. CDR3 sequence: CASRLTSGGYEQFF. For the CDR3, the DNA is TGTGCCAGCAGACTGACTAGCGGGGGCTATGAGCAGTTCTTC.

As to this clonotype: A much larger clone sits a single nucleotide away, making a read error possible. Because the CDR3 is missing its conserved closing phenylalanine or tryptophan, this is likely a read error. The rearrangement links TRBV9 to TRBJ1-6; D unclear. CDR1 is SGDLS and CDR2 is YYNGEE in the germline V gene. The length of the CDR3 is 14 residues. V dropped 2 bases and J dropped 9 bases, with 12 bases sitting between them. The CDR3 loop is CASSVWEGSSPLHL. CDR3 DNA sequence: TGTGCCAGCAGCGTGTGGGAGGGATCTTCACCCCTCCACTTG.

This clonotype has at least ten counts. J is TRBJ1-5 and V is TRBV7-9, with D possibly TRBD1 on 5 matching bases. The V gene lost 5 bases and the J gene lost 4 bases, with 12 bases spanning the gap. The germline CDR1 and CDR2 sequences are SEHNR and FQNEAQ (reference sequence). This CDR3 comprises 14 residues. In DNA, the CDR3 is TGTGCCAGCAGCCGGGACCTAGCTAATCAGCCCCAGCATTTT. This encodes CASSRDLANQPQHF.

This clonotype has a handful of counts. The chain employs TRBV12-5 and TRBJ1-2; 8 nucleotides align to TRBD1. The CDR3 spans 14 residues. Germline lookup yields CDR1 LGHNT and CDR2 FRNRAP. The V and J ends lost 3 bases and 6 bases, in that order; junction bases with no gene match: 6. As DNA, the CDR3 is TGTGCTAGTGGTTTCCAGGGGGCTCGGGATGGCTACACCTTC. Protein product: CASGFQGARDGYTF. Drawing the rest from reference TRBV12-5 and TRBJ1-2, the complete variable domain is DARVTQTPRHKVTEMGQEVTMRCQPILGHNTVFWYRQTMMQGLELLAYFRNRAPLDDSGMPKDRFSAEMPDATLATLKIQPSEPRDSAVYFCASGFQGARDGYTFGSGTRLTVV.

This clonotype showed up just a few times. The chain links TRBV7-9 to TRBJ1-2; a weak D match, TRBD1 (5 bases). This CDR3 region has 16 residues. V was shortened by 0 bases and J by 3 bases, with 14 bases between the two germline ends. CDR1 and CDR2 (germline): SEHNR, FQNEAQ (reference sequence). The CDR3 DNA reads as TGTGCCAGCAGCTTAGCCCGGGACGCTGCGCACTATGGCTACACCTTC. It translates to CASSLARDAAHYGYTF.

This chain joins TRBV25-1 and TRBJ2-6, with no clear D. Trimming removed 3 bases from V and 0 bases from J, with 9 bases in between. The CDR3 loop spans 16 amino acids. Germline loops: CDR1 MGHDK, CDR2 SYGVNS. This chain's CDR3 is CASSDPVGSGANVLTF. CDR3 sequence (DNA): TGTGCCAGCAGTGACCCCGTAGGCTCTGGGGCCAACGTCCTGACTTTC.

The sample holds many counts of this clonotype. This chain connects TRBV5-1 to TRBJ2-3, with a possible D match to TRBD2 (6 bases). There are 16 residues in the CDR3. Germline-derived CDR1 and CDR2 are SGHRS and YFSETQ. V was shortened by 4 bases and J by 4 bases, with 19 bases between the two germline ends. The CDR3: CASSPDIGGAADTQYF. CDR3 DNA sequence: TGCGCCAGCAGCCCCGATATAGGAGGGGCAGCAGATACGCAGTATTTT.

This clonotype was seen ten or more times. The chain is built from TRBV5-1 and TRBJ2-1; 9 bases fit TRBD1. CDR1 and CDR2 (germline): SGHRS, YFSETQ. The CDR3 consists of 14 residues. With V trimmed by 4 bases and J by 4 bases, 3 bases remained unmatched. The chain's CDR3 is CASSPGQGYNEQFF. The CDR3 coding sequence is TGCGCCAGCAGCCCTGGACAGGGGTACAATGAGCAGTTCTTC.

This clonotype appeared a few times. The rearrangement uses TRBV7-2 and TRBJ1-2; maybe TRBD1 (6 bases). There are 13 residues in the CDR3. Germline-derived CDR1 and CDR2 are SGHTA and FQGNSA. Trimming left V 7 bases short and J 2 bases short, with 11 bases between. As DNA, the CDR3 is TGTGCCAGCAACCAAAGGGGGAACTATGGCTACACCTTC. As protein: CASNQRGNYGYTF.

This clonotype was found a few times. The rearrangement links TRBV5-1 to TRBJ2-5, with TRBD1 as a possible D gene (5 bases). V was clipped by 5 bases and J by 0 bases, with 14 bases between them. The CDR3 has 15 residues. Germline V lookup: CDR1 SGHRS, CDR2 YFSETQ. CDR3: CASRDGSGNQETQYF. The CDR3 bases are TGCGCCAGCAGGGACGGTTCAGGGAACCAAGAGACCCAGTACTTC.

This clonotype was counted ten times or more. This chain links TRBV27 with TRBJ2-5, with 7 bases matching TRBD2. The CDR3 is made up of 13 amino acids. Germline CDR1 is MNHEY and CDR2 is SMNVEV (reference sequence). V dropped 5 bases and J dropped 3; count of bases not matched to a gene: 3. CDR3 sequence (DNA): TGTGCCAGCAGTCCAGGGACTAAAGAGACCCAGTACTTC. This sequence encodes CASSPGTKETQYF.

At least ten counts were recorded for this clonotype. The chain links TRBV12-3 or TRBV12-4 to TRBJ1-3; D remains unclear. With 6 bases removed from V and 0 bases from J, the gap between germline ends came to 12 bases. The CDR3 contains 15 residues. CDR3: CASSERAHSGNTIYF. CDR3 in DNA: TGTGCCAGCAGCGAACGGGCCCACTCTGGAAACACCATATATTTT.

The chain uses TRBV20-1 and TRBJ1-5; the D is unclear. This CDR3 is 14 amino acids long. Germline V CDR1 and CDR2: DFQATT, SNEGSKA (reference sequence). Trimming stripped 2 bases from V and 0 bases from J, with 8 bases between. This CDR3 reads CSARRGDSNQPQHF. The CDR3 DNA is TGCAGTGCTAGACGTGGCGATAGCAATCAGCCCCAGCATTTT.

This clonotype was counted many times. The genes are TRBV12-3 or TRBV12-4 and TRBJ2-5; 8 bases fit TRBD1. The CDR3 loop spans 15 amino acids. The J segment lost 6 bases and the V segment lost 5 bases, leaving 11 bases of the junction unmatched. CDR3 region: CASSPGQGGRQTQYF. The CDR3 nucleotides read TGTGCCAGCAGTCCCGGACAGGGTGGGCGTCAGACCCAGTACTTC.

Many counts were recorded for this clonotype. This chain connects TRBV3-1 to TRBJ2-7, with D perhaps TRBD2 (6 bases). Germline-derived CDR1 and CDR2 are LGHDT and YNNKEL (reference sequence). This CDR3 is built from 15 residues. The V end lost 0 bases, the J end lost 6 bases, and 15 bases lay between the germline ends. As DNA, the CDR3 is TGTGCCAGCAGCCAAGATCTTCCGGGGGTGCGCGAGCAGTACTTC. It encodes CASSQDLPGVREQYF.

The chain couples TRBV7-2 to TRBJ2-5; 13 positions match TRBD2. The CDR3 has 18 residues. Germline V gives CDR1 SGHTA, CDR2 FQGNSA. The trim removed 4 bases at V and 1 base at J, leaving 9 bases unmatched. The CDR3 protein is CASSSLRLAGGSQETQYF. For the CDR3, the DNA is TGTGCCAGCAGCTCACTTAGACTAGCGGGGGGCTCCCAAGAGACCCAGTACTTC. Variable domain in full (rest from reference TRBV7-2 and TRBJ2-5): GAGVSQSPSNKVTEKGKDVELRCDPISGHTALYWYRQSLGQGLEFLIYFQGNSAPDKSGLPSDRFSAERTGGSVSTLTIQRTQQEDSAVYLCASSSLRLAGGSQETQYFGPGTRLLVL.

V gene TRBV29-1 combines with J gene TRBJ1-2; TRBD1 is a possible D gene (5 bases). The CDR3 length is 12 residues. Trimming took 4 bases from V and 3 from J, leaving 9 bases between them. The V gene's germline CDR1 is SQVTM and CDR2 ANQGSEA. CDR3 in amino acids: CSVGDEDYGYTF. The DNA of the CDR3 is TGCAGCGTTGGGGACGAGGACTATGGCTACACCTTC.

At least ten counts were recorded for this clonotype. This sequence joins TRBV28 and TRBJ2-6, with D unresolved. CDR1 and CDR2 from the germline V gene are MDHEN and SYDVKM. Trimming stripped 1 base from V and 0 bases from J, with 7 bases between. The CDR3 totals 16 residues. The DNA for the CDR3 is TGTGCCAGCAGTTTATTCGCAGGCTCTGGGGCCAACGTCCTGACTTTC. Residues: CASSLFAGSGANVLTF.

This clonotype was seen a few times. The chain carries TRBV7-9 and TRBJ2-3; tentative D call: TRBD2 (5 bases). V dropped 5 bases and J dropped 0 bases, with 15 bases sitting between them. CDR3 length: 16 amino acids. Germline loops: CDR1 SEHNR, CDR2 FQNEAQ (reference sequence). CDR3 protein: CASSPRTGTSTDTQYF. The CDR3 DNA reads TGTGCCAGCAGCCCCCGGACGGGAACGAGCACAGATACGCAGTATTTT.

This clonotype has ten or more counts. The chain uses TRBV7-2 and TRBJ2-5; a possible D gene is TRBD2 (5 bases). Germline values: CDR1 SGHTA, CDR2 FQGNSA. This CDR3 spans 15 amino acids. Trimming stripped 0 bases from V and 3 bases from J, with 11 bases between. The CDR3 nucleotides are TGTGCCAGCAGCTTAGCAGGGCTAGCAGAAGAGACCCAGTACTTC. It encodes CASSLAGLAEETQYF.